What follows are 10 T cell receptor beta chains derived from one specimen sequenced in a study of patients and donors after allogeneic stem cell transplantation (dated by TCRdb to the early 2020s). The library was obtained by RT-PCR. The instrument given in TCRdb is NextSeq 550. TCRdb applied fastp at Q25 and MiXCR to the public reads, then kept only in-frame beta chains. CDR3 protein duplicates are merged, each entry listing the most common genes and DNA. The sample table lists more than 55,000 distinct CDR3 sequences, 10% to 15% of them with a count of one. The ten top clones hold over 25% of the sample. Sequenced: blood, either unsorted or a sorted T cell fraction (not recorded which). These receptors were taken from a human donor who was either an allogeneic HSCT recipient or a stem cell or donor lymphocyte infusion donor (not recorded which). It is not recorded whose cells these are; they may come from a transplant donor.

The chain joins TRBV5-5 to TRBJ2-5; 13 positions match TRBD2. This CDR3 contains 15 residues. Trimming at V came to 5 bases and at J to 3 bases, leaving 4 bases not matched to a gene. Germline values: CDR1 SGHKS, CDR2 YYEKEE (reference sequence). CDR3 nucleotide sequence: TGTGCCAGCAGTCTCGGGACTAGCGGGGAAGAGACCCAGTACTTC. Protein: CASSLGTSGEETQYF.

The chain carries TRBV10-3 and TRBJ2-1; 7 bases map to TRBD1. The V segment lost 3 bases and the J segment 0 bases; nucleotides outside the gene matches: 5. CDR3 length equals 16 residues. Germline loops: CDR1 ENHRY, CDR2 SYGVKD. CDR3 sequence (DNA): TGTGCCATCAGTGATACGACAGGGCGCTCCTACAATGAGCAGTTCTTC. Protein sequence: CAISDTTGRSYNEQFF.

The chain links TRBV7-9 to TRBJ2-3; D is uncertain. Germline CDR1 reads SEHNR; CDR2 reads FQNEAQ (reference sequence). Trimming removed 5 bases from V and 3 bases from J, with 6 bases in between. CDR3 length: 12 amino acids. The CDR3, as DNA: TGTGCCAGCAGCCCGCAAACAGATACGCAGTATTTT. It translates to CASSPQTDTQYF.

To note about this clonotype: A much larger clone differs by one base, so this may be a read error. This chain links TRBV27 with TRBJ1-3; D remains unclear. The CDR3 contains 14 residues. Per germline, CDR1 MNHEY and CDR2 SMNVEV (reference sequence). V lost 7 bases, J lost 0 bases, and 10 bases lay in between. The CDR3 DNA follows: TGTGCCAGCAACGACCTTAACTCTGGAAACACCATATATTTT. It translates to CASNDLNSGNTIYF.

This clonotype was detected many times. The rearrangement joins TRBV5-4 to TRBJ1-5; D perhaps matches TRBD1 (5 bases). Germline-derived CDR1 and CDR2 are SGHNT and YYREEE (reference sequence). V shed 4 bases and J shed 0 bases, with 11 bases lying between them. This CDR3 is built from 15 residues. The CDR3 spells CASSEGRNSNQPQHF. The CDR3 bases are TGTGCCAGCAGCGAGGGGAGGAATAGCAATCAGCCCCAGCATTTT.

V gene TRBV6-1 combines with J gene TRBJ1-1; perhaps TRBD1 as D (5 bases). This CDR3 is 14 amino acids long. V lost 8 bases, J lost 2 bases, and 15 bases lay in between. Germline V gene sequence: CDR1 MNHNS, CDR2 SASEGT. The DNA for the CDR3 is TGTGCCAGCGGGAGATGGGGGGTTAACACTGAAGCTTTCTTT. This sequence encodes CASGRWGVNTEAFF.

This clonotype was recorded a few times. The rearrangement uses TRBV11-2 and TRBJ2-1; D remains ambiguous. The germline gives CDR1 SGHAT, CDR2 FQNNGV. There are 15 residues in the CDR3. The germline V and J ends were trimmed by 5 bases and 8 bases, with 19 bases remaining between them. The CDR3 DNA sequence: TGTGCCAGCAGCACACGGATAGAAACGGGTGATGAGCAGTTCTTC. Its translation is CASSTRIETGDEQFF.

The chain couples TRBV10-2 to TRBJ2-2, with 8 bases aligning to TRBD2. Losses at the gene ends were 7 bases for V and 6 bases for J; bases not matched to a gene: 16. Germline lookup yields CDR1 WSHSY and CDR2 SAAADI. The CDR3 loop spans 17 amino acids. CDR3 protein: CASTWTAGTSSAGELFF. The CDR3, as DNA: TGCGCCAGCACTTGGACAGCCGGGACTAGTAGTGCCGGGGAGCTGTTTTTT.

DNA of the CDR3: TGTGCCAGCAGCGAAGCCTCGAGGCCGTACACTGAAGCTTTCTTT. It encodes CASSEASRPYTEAFF. V and J are TRBV9 and TRBJ1-1; D remains unclear. Between the trimmed V and J ends, which lost 3 bases and 3 bases, there was a span of 15 bases. CDR1 is SGDLS, CDR2 YYNGEE, per germline. CDR3 length equals 15 residues.

This clonotype occurred many times. The chain combines TRBV27 with TRBJ1-6, with 9 bases that match TRBD1. The V gene's germline CDR1 is MNHEY and CDR2 SMNVEV (reference sequence). V trimming: 5 bases; J trimming: 13 bases; junction bases outside the gene matches: 15. The CDR3 contains 16 residues. DNA for the CDR3: TGTGCCAGCAGTCTACCACAGGGGGCTGGCTTAGGTCCCCTCCACTTT. Residues: CASSLPQGAGLGPLHF.